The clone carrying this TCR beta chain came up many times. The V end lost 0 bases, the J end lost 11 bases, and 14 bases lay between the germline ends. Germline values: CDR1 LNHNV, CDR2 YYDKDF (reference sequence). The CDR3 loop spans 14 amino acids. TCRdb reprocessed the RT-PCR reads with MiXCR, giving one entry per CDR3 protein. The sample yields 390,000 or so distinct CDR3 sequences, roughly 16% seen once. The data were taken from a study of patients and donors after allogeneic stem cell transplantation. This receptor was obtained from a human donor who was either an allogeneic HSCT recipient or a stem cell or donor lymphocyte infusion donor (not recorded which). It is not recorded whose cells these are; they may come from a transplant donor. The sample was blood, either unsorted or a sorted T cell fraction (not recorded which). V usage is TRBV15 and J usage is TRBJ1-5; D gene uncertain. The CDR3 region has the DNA TGTGCCACCAGCAGAGATCCTTTAACGGCGACCCAGCATTTT. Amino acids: CATSRDPLTATQHF.